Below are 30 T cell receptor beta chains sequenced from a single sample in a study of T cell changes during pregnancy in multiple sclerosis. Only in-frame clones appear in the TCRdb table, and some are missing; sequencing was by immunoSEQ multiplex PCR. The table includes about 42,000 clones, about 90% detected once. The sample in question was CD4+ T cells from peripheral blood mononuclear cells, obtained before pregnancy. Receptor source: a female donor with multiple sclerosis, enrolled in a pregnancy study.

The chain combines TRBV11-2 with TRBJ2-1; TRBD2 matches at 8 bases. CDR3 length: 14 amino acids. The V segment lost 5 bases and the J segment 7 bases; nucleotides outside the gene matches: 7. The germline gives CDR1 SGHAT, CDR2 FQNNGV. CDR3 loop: CASSPQRGWNEQFF. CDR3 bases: TGTGCCAGCAGCCCTCAGCGGGGGTGGAATGAGCAGTTCTTC.

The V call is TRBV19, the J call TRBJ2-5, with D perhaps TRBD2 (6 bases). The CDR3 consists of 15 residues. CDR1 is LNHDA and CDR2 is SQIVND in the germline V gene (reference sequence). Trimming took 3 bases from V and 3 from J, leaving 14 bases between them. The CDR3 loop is CASSIGGTVKETQYF. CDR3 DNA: TGTGCCAGTAGTATCGGTGGGACTGTGAAAGAGACCCAGTACTTC.

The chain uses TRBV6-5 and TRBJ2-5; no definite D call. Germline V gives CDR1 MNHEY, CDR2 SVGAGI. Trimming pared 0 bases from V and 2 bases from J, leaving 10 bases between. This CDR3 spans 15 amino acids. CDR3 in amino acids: CASSYSSAQQETQYF. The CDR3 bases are TGTGCCAGCAGTTACTCGTCGGCACAGCAAGAGACCCAGTACTTC.

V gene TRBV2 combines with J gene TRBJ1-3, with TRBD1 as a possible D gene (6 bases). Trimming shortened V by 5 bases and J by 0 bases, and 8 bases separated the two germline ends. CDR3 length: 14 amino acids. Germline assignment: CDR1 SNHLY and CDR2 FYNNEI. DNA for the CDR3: TGTGCCAGCAGTAAGGGGGTCTCTGGAAACACCATATATTTT. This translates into CASSKGVSGNTIYF.

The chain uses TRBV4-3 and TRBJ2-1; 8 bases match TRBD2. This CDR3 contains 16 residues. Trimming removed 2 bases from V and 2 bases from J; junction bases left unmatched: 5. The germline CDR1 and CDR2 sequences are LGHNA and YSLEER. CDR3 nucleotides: TGCGCCAGCAGCCAAAAAACACTAGCGGCCTACAATGAGCAGTTCTTC. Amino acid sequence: CASSQKTLAAYNEQFF.

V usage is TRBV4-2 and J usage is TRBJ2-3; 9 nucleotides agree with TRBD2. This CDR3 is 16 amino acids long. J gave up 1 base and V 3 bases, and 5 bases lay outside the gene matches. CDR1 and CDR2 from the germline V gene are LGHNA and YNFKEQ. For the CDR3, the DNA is TGTGCCAGCAGCCACACCCAGCGGGGGGGCACAGATACGCAGTATTTT. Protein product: CASSHTQRGGTDTQYF.

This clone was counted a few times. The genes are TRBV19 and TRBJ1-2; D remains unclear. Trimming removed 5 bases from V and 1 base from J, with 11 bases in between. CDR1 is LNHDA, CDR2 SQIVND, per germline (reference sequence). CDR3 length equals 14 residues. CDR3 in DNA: TGTGCCAGTAGTCCAAACCGGGATAACTATGGCTACACCTTC. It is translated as CASSPNRDNYGYTF. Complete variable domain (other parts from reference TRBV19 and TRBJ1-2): DGGITQSPKYLFRKEGQNVTLSCEQNLNHDAMYWYRQDPGQGLRLIYYSQIVNDFQKGDIAEGYSVSREKKESFPLTVTSAQKNPTAFYLCASSPNRDNYGYTFGSGTRLTVV.

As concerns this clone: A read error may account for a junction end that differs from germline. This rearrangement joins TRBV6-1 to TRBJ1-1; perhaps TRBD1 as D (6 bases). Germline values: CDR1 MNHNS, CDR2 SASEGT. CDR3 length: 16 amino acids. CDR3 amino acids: CASNEARTAWNTEAFF. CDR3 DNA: TGTGCCAGCAATGAAGCCCGGACAGCATGGAACACTGAAGCTTTCTTT.

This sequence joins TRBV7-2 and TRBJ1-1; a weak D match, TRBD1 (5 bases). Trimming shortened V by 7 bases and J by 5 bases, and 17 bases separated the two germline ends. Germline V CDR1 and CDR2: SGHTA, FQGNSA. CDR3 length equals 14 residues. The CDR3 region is CASTAGTPGTEAFF. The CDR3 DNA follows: TGTGCCAGCACCGCCGGGACTCCGGGGACTGAAGCTTTCTTT.

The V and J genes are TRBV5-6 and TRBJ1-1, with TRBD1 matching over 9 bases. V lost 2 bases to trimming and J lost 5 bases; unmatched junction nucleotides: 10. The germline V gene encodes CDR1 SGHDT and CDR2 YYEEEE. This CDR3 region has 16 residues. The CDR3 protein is CASSLGQGKVRTEAFF. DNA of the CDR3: TGTGCCAGCAGCTTAGGACAGGGGAAGGTAAGGACTGAAGCTTTCTTT.

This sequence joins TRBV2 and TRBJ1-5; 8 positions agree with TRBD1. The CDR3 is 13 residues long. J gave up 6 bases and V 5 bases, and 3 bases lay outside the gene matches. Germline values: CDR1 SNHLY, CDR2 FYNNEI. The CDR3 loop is CASSWTGLQPQHF. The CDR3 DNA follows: TGTGCCAGCAGTTGGACAGGGCTTCAGCCCCAGCATTTT.

The DNA of the CDR3 is TGTGCCAGCAGCTCAGCGGGGCGGGGGGGCCCGAATGAGCAGTTCTTC. It specifies CASSSAGRGGPNEQFF. The chain is built from TRBV7-2 and TRBJ2-1, with 9 nucleotides matching TRBD2. The germline V gene has CDR1 SGHTA and CDR2 FQGNSA. This CDR3 spans 16 amino acids. V shed 4 bases and J 7 bases; nucleotides not matched to a gene: 11.

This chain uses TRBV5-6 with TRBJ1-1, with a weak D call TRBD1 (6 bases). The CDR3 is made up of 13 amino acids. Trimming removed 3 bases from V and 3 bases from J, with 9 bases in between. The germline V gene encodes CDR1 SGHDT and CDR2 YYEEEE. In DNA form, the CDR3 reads TGTGCCAGCAGCTCAGGGGATGACACTGAAGCTTTCTTT. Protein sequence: CASSSGDDTEAFF.

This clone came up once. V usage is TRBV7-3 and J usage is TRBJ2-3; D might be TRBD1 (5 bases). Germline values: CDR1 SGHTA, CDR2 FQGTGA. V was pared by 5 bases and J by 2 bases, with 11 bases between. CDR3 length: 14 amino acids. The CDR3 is CASSPPGYTDTQYF. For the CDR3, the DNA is TGTGCCAGCAGCCCCCCAGGGTACACAGATACGCAGTATTTT. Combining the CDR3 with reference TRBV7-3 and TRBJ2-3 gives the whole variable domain GAGVSQTPSNKVTEKGKYVELRCDPISGHTALYWYRQSLGQGPEFLIYFQGTGAADDSGLPNDRFFAVRPEGSVSTLKIQRTERGDSAVYLCASSPPGYTDTQYFGPGTRLTVL.

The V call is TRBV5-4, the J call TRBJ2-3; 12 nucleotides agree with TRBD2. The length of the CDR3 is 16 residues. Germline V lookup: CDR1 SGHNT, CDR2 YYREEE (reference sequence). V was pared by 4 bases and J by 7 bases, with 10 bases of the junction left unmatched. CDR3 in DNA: TGTGCCAGCAGCCAAGACTCTAGCGGGGGGGCCCATACGCAGTATTTT. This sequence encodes CASSQDSSGGAHTQYF. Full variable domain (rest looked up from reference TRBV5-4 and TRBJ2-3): ETGVTQSPTHLIKTRGQQVTLRCSSQSGHNTVSWYQQALGQGPQFIFQYYREEENGRGNFPPRFSGLQFPNYSSELNVNALELDDSALYLCASSQDSSGGAHTQYFGPGTRLTVL.

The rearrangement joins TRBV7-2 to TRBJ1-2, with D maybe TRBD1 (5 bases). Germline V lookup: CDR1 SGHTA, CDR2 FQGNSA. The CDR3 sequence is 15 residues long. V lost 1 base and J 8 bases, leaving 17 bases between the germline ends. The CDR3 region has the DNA TGTGCCAGCAGCTTAGGGGCAGGGAGGTGGAAAGGCTACACCTTC. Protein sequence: CASSLGAGRWKGYTF.

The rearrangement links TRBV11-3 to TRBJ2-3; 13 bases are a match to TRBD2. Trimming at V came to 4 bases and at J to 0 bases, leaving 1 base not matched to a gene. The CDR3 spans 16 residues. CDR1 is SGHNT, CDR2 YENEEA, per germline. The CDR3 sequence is CASSSGLAGSTDTQYF. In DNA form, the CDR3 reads TGTGCCAGCAGCTCGGGACTAGCGGGGAGCACAGATACGCAGTATTTT.

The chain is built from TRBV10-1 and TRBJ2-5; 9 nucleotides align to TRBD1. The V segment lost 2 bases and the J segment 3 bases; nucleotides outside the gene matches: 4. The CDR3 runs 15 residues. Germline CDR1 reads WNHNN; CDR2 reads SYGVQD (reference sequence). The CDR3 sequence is CASSEGGQGKETQYF. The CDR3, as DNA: TGCGCCAGCAGTGAGGGAGGACAGGGGAAAGAGACCCAGTACTTC.

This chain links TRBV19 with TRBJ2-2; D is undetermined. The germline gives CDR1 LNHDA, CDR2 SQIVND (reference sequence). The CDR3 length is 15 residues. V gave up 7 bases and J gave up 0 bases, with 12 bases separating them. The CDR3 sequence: CASIPYGPNTGELFF. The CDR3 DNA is TGTGCCAGTATCCCCTATGGGCCGAACACCGGGGAGCTGTTTTTT.

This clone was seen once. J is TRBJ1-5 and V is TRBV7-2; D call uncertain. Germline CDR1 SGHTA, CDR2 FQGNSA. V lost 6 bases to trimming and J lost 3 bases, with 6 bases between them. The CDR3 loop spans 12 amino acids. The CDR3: CASRRANQPQHF. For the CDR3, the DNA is TGTGCCAGCAGACGCGCCAATCAGCCCCAGCATTTT.

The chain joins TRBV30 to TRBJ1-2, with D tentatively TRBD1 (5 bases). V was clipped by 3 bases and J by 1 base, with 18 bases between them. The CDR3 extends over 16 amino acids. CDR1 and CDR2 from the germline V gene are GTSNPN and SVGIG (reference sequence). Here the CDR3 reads CAWRDIAPGFNYGYTF. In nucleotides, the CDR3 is TGTGCCTGGAGGGACATAGCTCCAGGGTTTAACTATGGCTACACCTTC.

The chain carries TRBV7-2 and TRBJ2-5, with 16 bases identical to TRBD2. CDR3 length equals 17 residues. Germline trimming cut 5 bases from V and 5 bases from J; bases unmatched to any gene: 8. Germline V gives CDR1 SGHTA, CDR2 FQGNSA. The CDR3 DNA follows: TGTGCCAGCAGCATAGGGACTAGCGGGGGGGCCGGGGAGACCCAGTACTTC. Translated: CASSIGTSGGAGETQYF. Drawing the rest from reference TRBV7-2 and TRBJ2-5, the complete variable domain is GAGVSQSPSNKVTEKGKDVELRCDPISGHTALYWYRQSLGQGLEFLIYFQGNSAPDKSGLPSDRFSAERTGGSVSTLTIQRTQQEDSAVYLCASSIGTSGGAGETQYFGPGTRLLVL.

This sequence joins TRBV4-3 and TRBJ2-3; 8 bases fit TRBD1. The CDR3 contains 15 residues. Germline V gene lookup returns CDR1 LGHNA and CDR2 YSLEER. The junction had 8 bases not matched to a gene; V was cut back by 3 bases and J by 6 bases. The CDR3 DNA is TGCGCCAGCAGCCAGACGACAGGGGCGGGGGATACGCAGTATTTT. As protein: CASSQTTGAGDTQYF.

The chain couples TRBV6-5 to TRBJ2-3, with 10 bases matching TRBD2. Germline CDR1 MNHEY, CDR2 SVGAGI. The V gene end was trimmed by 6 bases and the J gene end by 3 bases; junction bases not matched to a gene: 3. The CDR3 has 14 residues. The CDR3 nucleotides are TGTGCCAGCAGATATAGCGGGGGGACAGATACGCAGTATTTT. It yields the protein CASRYSGGTDTQYF.

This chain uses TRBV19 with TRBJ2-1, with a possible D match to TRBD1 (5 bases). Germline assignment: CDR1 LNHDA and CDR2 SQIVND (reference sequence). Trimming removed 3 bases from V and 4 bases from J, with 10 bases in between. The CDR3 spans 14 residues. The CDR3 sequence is CASSMGQPYNEQFF. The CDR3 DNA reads TGTGCCAGTAGTATGGGGCAGCCTTACAATGAGCAGTTCTTC.

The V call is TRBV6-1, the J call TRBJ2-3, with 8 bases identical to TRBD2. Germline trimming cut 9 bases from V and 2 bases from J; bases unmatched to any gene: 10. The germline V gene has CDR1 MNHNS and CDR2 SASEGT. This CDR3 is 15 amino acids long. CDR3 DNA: TGTGCCAGTGGGCCCGGGGGGGACCTCACAGATACGCAGTATTTT. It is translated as CASGPGGDLTDTQYF.

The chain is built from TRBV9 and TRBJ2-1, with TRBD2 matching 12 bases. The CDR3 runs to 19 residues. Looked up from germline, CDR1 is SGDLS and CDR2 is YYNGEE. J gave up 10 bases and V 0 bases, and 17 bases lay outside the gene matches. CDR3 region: CASSVAASGGALGRNEQFF. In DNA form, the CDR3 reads TGTGCCAGCAGCGTAGCGGCTAGCGGGGGGGCTTTGGGCCGGAACGAGCAGTTCTTC.

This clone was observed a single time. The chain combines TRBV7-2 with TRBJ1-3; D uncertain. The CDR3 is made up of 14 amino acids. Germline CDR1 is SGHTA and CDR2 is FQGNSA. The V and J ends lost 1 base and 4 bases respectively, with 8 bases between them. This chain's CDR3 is CASSLVQAGNTIYF. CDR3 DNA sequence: TGTGCCAGCAGCTTAGTCCAGGCGGGAAACACCATATATTTT.

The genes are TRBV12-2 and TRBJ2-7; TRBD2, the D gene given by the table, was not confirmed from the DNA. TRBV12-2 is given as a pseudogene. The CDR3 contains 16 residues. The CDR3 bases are TGTGCAAGTCGCCGCGGGATGAGGGTTTGGTCCTACGAGCAGTACTTC. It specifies CASRRGMRVWSYEQYF.

CDR3 nucleotides: TGTGCCAGCAGTCAACAGGGCTCAGCGGGGGGGCGTGGGGCCAACGTCCTGACTTTC. Translated: CASSQQGSAGGRGANVLTF. V and J are TRBV4-2 and TRBJ2-6; TRBD2 agrees at 10 bases. Germline V gene sequence: CDR1 LGHNA, CDR2 YNFKEQ. The CDR3 totals 19 residues. V shed 6 bases, J shed 3 bases, and the junction held 14 bases outside the gene matches.